Each of the 10 T cell receptor beta chains below was sequenced from the same sample in a study of vaccination and CD4 T cells after COVID-19. Antigens for these TCRs are unknown. The Oncomine TCR Beta short-read assay was what sequenced the DNA obtained from cultured CD4+ T cells. From the PCR reads, TCRdb called clonotypes with MiXCR, one entry per CDR3 protein. This sample has about 19,000 distinct CDR3 sequences, with 50% to 70% found just once. Treatment in this sample: approximately 11-day PBMC culture with coronavirus spike peptide pools or control peptides (ViraFEST assay). The sequences come from CD4+ T cells from blood, cultured in vitro, collected after SARS-CoV-2 vaccination. These receptors came from a human donor who had recovered from COVID-19.

The CDR3 here is CASSALTHTEAFF. CDR3 DNA sequence: TGTGCCAGTAGTGCCTTAACCCACACTGAAGCTTTCTTT. The V call is TRBV19, the J call TRBJ1-1; D is undetermined. Germline V gives CDR1 LNHDA, CDR2 SQIVND (reference sequence). CDR3 size: 13 residues. Trimming shortened V by 5 bases and J by 3 bases, and 10 bases separated the two germline ends.

The rearrangement links TRBV19 to TRBJ1-1; maybe TRBD1 (6 bases). This CDR3 has 15 residues. Trimming took off 7 bases at V and 0 bases at J, with 15 bases between the two ends. The germline CDR1 and CDR2 sequences are LNHDA and SQIVND (reference sequence). The DNA for the CDR3 is TGTGCCAGTACACAGGGAAGAAGGTTGAACACTGAAGCTTTCTTT. The encoded protein is CASTQGRRLNTEAFF.

The CDR3 is CASSRDRSTDTQYF. CDR3 nucleotide sequence: TGTGCCAGTAGTAGGGACAGGAGCACAGATACGCAGTATTTT. This sequence joins TRBV19 and TRBJ2-3; 8 nucleotides agree with TRBD1. Trimming cost V 4 bases and J 0 bases; bases outside gene matches: 0. The CDR3 contains 14 residues. CDR1 is LNHDA and CDR2 is SQIVND in the germline V gene (reference sequence).

This clonotype is a singleton in its sample. V and J are TRBV7-3 and TRBJ2-2; 8 nucleotides agree with TRBD2. Germline lookup yields CDR1 SGHTA and CDR2 FQGTGA. This CDR3 contains 16 residues. The ends lost 2 bases at V and 2 bases at J; junction bases unmatched: 4. The CDR3 loop reads CASSLWAGGNTGELFF. For the CDR3, the DNA is TGTGCCAGCAGCTTATGGGCGGGAGGAAACACCGGGGAGCTGTTTTTT.

The chain uses TRBV19 and TRBJ2-3; 8 bases match TRBD1. CDR1 is LNHDA and CDR2 is SQIVND in the germline V gene (reference sequence). J was trimmed by 1 base and V by 7 bases; bases with no gene match: 4. There are 14 residues in the CDR3. The CDR3 here is CASKPGQGTDTQYF. Written as DNA, the CDR3 is TGTGCCAGTAAACCGGGACAGGGCACAGATACGCAGTATTTT.

This clonotype was detected only a few times. The chain carries TRBV7-2 and TRBJ1-5; possible D gene TRBD1, 6 bases. The CDR3 is made up of 14 amino acids. The ends were cut back, 5 bases at V and 7 bases at J, with 15 bases in the middle. Germline V lookup: CDR1 SGHTA, CDR2 FQGNSA. As DNA, the CDR3 is TGTGCCAGCAGCGAAAGGGGGGGCCCCCAGCCCCAGCATTTT. Its protein product is CASSERGGPQPQHF.

V is TRBV5-4 and J is TRBJ1-3; D uncertain. Trimming took off 3 bases at V and 1 base at J, with 8 bases between the two ends. This CDR3 has 14 residues. Germline CDR1 and CDR2: SGHNT and YYREEE (reference sequence). CDR3 loop: CASSSGVSGNTIYF. CDR3 nucleotide sequence: TGTGCCAGCAGCTCGGGTGTGTCTGGAAACACCATATATTTT.

The chain is built from TRBV19 and TRBJ1-5, with unresolved D. The CDR3 sequence is 13 residues long. Germline CDR1 reads LNHDA; CDR2 reads SQIVND (reference sequence). Trimming pared 2 bases from V and 5 bases from J, leaving 7 bases between. This chain's CDR3 is CASSITGDQPQHF. The CDR3, as DNA: TGTGCCAGTAGTATAACCGGGGATCAGCCCCAGCATTTT.

This rearrangement joins TRBV6-2 or TRBV6-3 to TRBJ1-5, with D tentatively TRBD1 (5 bases). Germline CDR1 MNHEY, CDR2 SVGEGT. The CDR3 sequence is 12 residues long. V lost 10 bases and J 12 bases, leaving 19 bases between the germline ends. The CDR3 is CATREQGRLQHF. In DNA, the CDR3 is TGTGCCACCCGGGAGCAGGGTAGGCTCCAGCATTTT.

J is TRBJ2-3 and V is TRBV7-2; TRBD2 aligns across 7 bases. Germline CDR1 SGHTA, CDR2 FQGNSA. Losses at the gene ends were 1 base for V and 1 base for J; bases not matched to a gene: 5. This CDR3 comprises 16 residues. The CDR3 bases are TGTGCCAGCAGCTTAGAGGGCGGGAGCGGCACAGATACGCAGTATTTT. Its translation: CASSLEGGSGTDTQYF.